The entry below describes one TCR beta chain. Repertoires were generated with immunoSEQ multiplex PCR, while TCRdb's copy carries only in-frame clones and drops some. Of a few hundred thousand clones listed, approximately 90% are singletons. This entry belongs to a study of blood T cell repertoires in COVID-19. Across the study: Some COVID-19 samples were acute and others convalescent; all came from the United States, Italy and Spain.

Recovered participants had two consecutive negative NP/OP PCR tests, healthcare professional clearance, or symptom resolution. The CDR3 covers 15 residues. Per the germline V gene, CDR1 is SGDLS and CDR2 is YYNGEE. V shed 0 bases, J shed 5 bases, and the junction held 5 bases outside the gene matches. The chain couples TRBV9 to TRBJ2-5; the match to TRBD1 covers 9 bases. The clonotype comes from a woman aged 40 to 49 who had recovered from COVID-19. Sample: PBMCs or T cells enriched from blood (not recorded which). CDR3 in amino acids: CASSVGQGEGETQYF. The CDR3 DNA is TGTGCCAGCAGCGTAGGACAGGGGGAAGGCGAGACCCAGTACTTC.